A selection of T cell receptor beta chains follows, all from one sample in a study of T-cell reconstitution after alpha-beta-depleted transplantation in children. One entry per CDR3 protein, called by TCRdb with MiXCR from the PCR reads. The sample includes around 700,000 distinct CDR3 sequences, under 15% of them seen just once. The sequences come from PBMCs, collected before TCRalphabeta/CD19-depleted stem cell transplant. Receptors were obtained from a girl aged 2-10 years with congenital amegakaryocytic thrombocytopenia, due to receive a stem cell transplant. CDR3s include the opening cysteine and the closing phenylalanine or tryptophan. A D gene is named only where the DNA matches it firmly. Some rows have no size entry. The others give once, few or many, or a class for an expanded clone.

TRBD2	TRBV7-9	few	TRBJ2-7	CASSPLGREQYF	TGTGCCAGCAGCCCCCTCGGGAGGGAGCAGTACTTC
TRBD2	TRBV12-5	NA	TRBJ2-1	CASGLSGTSHNEQFF	TGTGCTAGTGGTTTATCCGGGACTAGTCACAATGAGCAGTTCTTC
NA	TRBV28	many	TRBJ2-7	CASSLWGGGGYEQYF	TGTGCCAGCAGCTTATGGGGAGGGGGTGGTTACGAGCAGTACTTC
NA	TRBV6-1	NA	TRBJ1-3	CATARQGSNTIYF	TGTGCCACAGCGAGGCAGGGAAGCAACACCATATATTTT
NA	TRBV20-1	many	TRBJ2-5	CSASRGEKTQYF	TGCAGTGCTAGCAGGGGCGAAAAGACCCAGTACTTC
TRBD2	TRBV28	many	TRBJ2-4	CASSFLRPASGSPIAKNIQYF	TGTGCCAGCAGTTTTCTCCGCCCGGCTAGCGGGAGCCCTATAGCCAAAAACATTCAGTACTTC
TRBD1	TRBV20-1	few	TRBJ1-1	CSASALGQGGEGPEAFF	TGCAGTGCTAGCGCATTGGGACAGGGAGGTGAGGGGCCTGAAGCTTTCTTT
NA	TRBV5-1	NA	TRBJ1-1	CASSSSLFQGRRMNTEAFF	TGCGCCAGCAGCTCGAGTCTTTTCCAGGGGAGACGCATGAACACTGAAGCTTTCTTT
NA	TRBV6-2/TRBV6-3	NA	TRBJ2-1	CASSYEGGRAGYNEQFF	TGTGCCAGCAGTTACGAAGGAGGGCGGGCGGGATACAATGAGCAGTTCTTC
TRBD1	TRBV6-1	few	TRBJ2-2	CASSRRQGVRELFF	TGTGCCAGCAGCAGGCGACAGGGCGTCAGGGAGCTGTTTTTT
TRBD2	TRBV29-1	few	TRBJ2-5	CSVEVSREETQYF	TGCAGCGTTGAGGTTTCGCGGGAGGAGACCCAGTACTTC
NA	TRBV29-1	many	TRBJ1-3	CSALGDAGRGNTIYF	TGCAGCGCGCTCGGGGACGCCGGTCGGGGAAACACCATATATTTT